This paragraph reports one T cell receptor beta chain. What it binds is not known. TCRdb called the 5' RACE reads again in MiXCR, with one record for every CDR3 protein. Of 800,000 to 900,000 distinct CDR3 sequences listed, 10% to 15% are singletons. The entry originates in a study of CD8 T cells in ankylosing spondylitis. Overall study findings and caveats: In ankylosing spondylitis patients, matched synovial fluid reportedly showed significant enrichment of disease-linked clones. Blood of patients with ankylosing spondylitis appeared to be characterized by a TCR beta motif of several highly homologous variants.

Germline V gene data show CDR1 as KGHDR and CDR2 as SFDVKD. The junction had 9 bases not matched to a gene; V was cut back by 3 bases and J by 7 bases. The CDR3 spans 16 residues. This TCR was recovered from a male donor with ankylosing spondylitis. This chain connects TRBV24-1 to TRBJ2-1; 9 bases align to TRBD1. The source material was blood, either unsorted or a sorted T cell fraction (not recorded which). CDR3 sequence reads: CATSDHASGTGNEQFF. The CDR3 DNA reads as TGTGCCACCAGTGATCACGCCTCCGGGACAGGGAATGAGCAGTTCTTC.